The T cell receptor (beta chain) under discussion was sequenced for a study of T cells in localized non-small cell lung cancer (dated by TCRdb to 2020 to 2022). Concerning the study at large: The study examined T cell repertoires in a few hundred patients with early-stage NSCLC and compared tumors with uninvolved tumor-adjacent lungs. The cohort comprised 236 treatment-naïve NSCLC patients with resected, localized lung tumors. A mean age of around 66 years was recorded for the NSCLC patients, of whom 129 were male and over 100 were female.

Findings and caveats that apply to the study as a whole: Because the study design was exploratory, TCR variables were selected using unadjusted p-values without false-discovery rate correction. Because multi-region sequencing of the tumors was not done, intratumor heterogeneity could not be ruled out. A median of 57 of the top 100 tumor clones were detected in paired uninvolved adjacent lung, and around 30 of these tumor clones were also found among the top 100 clones of the paired uninvolved adjacent lung. Uninvolved tumor-adjacent lung showed the highest T cell clonality, higher than tumor, which suggests more focused antigenic responses in the adjacent lung. Longer overall survival was associated with higher blood T cell density, whereas shorter survival was associated with higher adjacent-lung clonality.

At diagnosis, tumor, uninvolved tumor-adjacent lung and peripheral blood were collected and then preserved as a mix of FFPE and fresh-frozen material. Blood samples were analyzed as peripheral blood mononuclear cells for TCR repertoire profiling. The immunoSEQ Assay was used to sequence TCR beta CDR3 regions from DNA. The authors' pipeline ran thus. To compute T cell density, TCR beta template counts were normalized to usable DNA, which was estimated by amplifying housekeeping genes. Richness was estimated using the preseqR package, with extrapolation to 400,000 templates for PBMC samples and to 120,000 templates for tissue samples. Clonality was taken to be one minus Pielou's evenness. Differential abundance testing on productive amino-acid clonotypes, with a minimum total count of 5 and an alpha of 0.1, was used to identify tissue-enriched TCRs. The Jaccard Index and the Morisita Overlap Index were used to quantify repertoire overlap between compartments. GLIPH grouped TCR beta CDR3s together with public tetramer-defined viral CDR3s, and a viral motif had to include at least three viral sequences and show V-gene enrichment. As stored in TCRdb, this immuneACCESS dataset retains in-frame rearrangements with V and J assigned. A fraction of the clones does not appear; measured against another copy, unresolved V genes explain less than half of the discrepancy, and the remainder lacks a known reason. V and J calls and clone size follow that table, whereas D and trimming were derived from the DNA. The sample includes tens of thousands of clones, with 82% observed a single time. The ten largest clones capture around 15% of the sample.

A remark on this clone: Its antigen is not yet known. Base qualities are not at hand, and no much larger clone is one base apart.

CDR3 length: 12 amino acids, cysteine to phenylalanine. Kept here is only the CDR3 DNA, which spans 36 bases and is read in frame from base 1. The junction shows trimming of 4 bases on V and 5 bases on J, plus 8 bases between the germline ends. As encoded in the germline V gene (reference sequence), CDR1 is SEHNR while CDR2 is FQNEAQ. Here the sequenced sample was peripheral blood, taken before any cancer treatment. The rearranged segments are TRBV7-9 and TRBJ1-1; TRBD1 is a weak D gene call, 5 bases matching. The clonotype comes from a male donor at least 60 years old with stage III squamous cell lung carcinoma. The CDR3 corresponds to CASSSWGTEAFF. The nucleotide sequence reads as follows: TGTGCCAGCAGCTCCTGGGGGACTGAAGCTTTCTTT. The variable domain in full, with residues beyond the CDR3 obtained from the reference TRBV7-9 and TRBJ1-1 genes, is DTGVSQNPRHKITKRGQNVTFRCDPISEHNRLYWYRQTLGQGPEFLTYFQNEAQLEKSRLLSDRFSAERPKGSFSTLEIQRTEQGDSAMYLCASSSWGTEAFFGQGTRLTVV.